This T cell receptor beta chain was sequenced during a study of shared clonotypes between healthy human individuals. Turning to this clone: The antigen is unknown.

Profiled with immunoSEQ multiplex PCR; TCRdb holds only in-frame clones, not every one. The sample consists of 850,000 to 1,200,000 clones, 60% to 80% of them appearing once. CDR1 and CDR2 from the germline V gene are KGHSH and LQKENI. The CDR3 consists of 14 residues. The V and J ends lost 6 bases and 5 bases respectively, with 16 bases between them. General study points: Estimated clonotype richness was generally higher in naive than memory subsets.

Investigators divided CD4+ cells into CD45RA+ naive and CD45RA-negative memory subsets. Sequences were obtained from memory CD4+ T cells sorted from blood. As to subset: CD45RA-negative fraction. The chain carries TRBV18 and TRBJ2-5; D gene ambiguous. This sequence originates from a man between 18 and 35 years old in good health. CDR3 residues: CASSPLAVQETQYF. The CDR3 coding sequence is TGTGCCAGCTCCCCTCTGGCAGTCCAGGAGACCCAGTACTTC.